This T cell receptor beta chain originates from a study of technical replicates of blood from several donors. V was clipped by 2 bases and J by 0 bases, with 8 bases between them. The CDR3 runs 15 residues. The germline gives CDR1 LGHNA, CDR2 YSLEER. Assay: immunoSEQ multiplex PCR; the TCRdb copy retains only in-frame clones and omits some. The data show tens of thousands of clones, around 87% seen once. The source material was PBMCs. The sequence came from a human donor in good health. Some clones in this sample may be carry-over from other donors' samples. J is TRBJ1-5 and V is TRBV4-3; D call uncertain. Written as DNA, the CDR3 is TGCGCCAGCAGCCAATCACACATTAGCAATCAGCCCCAGCATTTT. It yields the protein CASSQSHISNQPQHF.